Only a few counts were recorded for the clone carrying this T cell receptor beta chain. Each donor was a healthy Caucasian individual from Russia, aged about 6 to 95. Using a J-beta primer mix together with a sample-barcoded 5' primer, a second PCR was run for roughly 7 to 12 cycles. Carrying 12 random nucleotides, a template-switch adaptor labeled each individual cDNA molecule. Sequencing yielded, for each sample, at least 2.5 million paired-end reads carrying CDR3. TCRdb recomputed calls from the 5' RACE reads with MiXCR, one row per CDR3 protein. The data show nearly 800,000 distinct CDR3 sequences, with roughly three fifths seen just once and under 30% held by the top ten. This CDR3 comprises 14 residues. V gave up 6 bases and J gave up 4 bases; unmatched junction bases: 9. Per germline, CDR1 SQVTM and CDR2 ANQGSEA. The data originate from a study of blood T cells in healthy people across ages.

Material: blood. The chain links TRBV29-1 to TRBJ1-5; 7 nucleotides match TRBD1. The source is a man aged 35 to 55 in good health. Written as DNA, the CDR3 is TGCAGCGTCCTATCGGGACAGCCAAATCAGCCCCAGCATTTT. Its translation is CSVLSGQPNQPQHF.